These 5 T cell receptor beta chains share one sample of origin, sequenced in a study of Graves' ophthalmopathy and Graves' hyperthyroidism. Scientists amplified the TCR beta CDR3 regions from RNA transcripts. RT-PCR with HTBI primers came first, then second-round multiplex PCR. MiXCR, applied by TCRdb to the multiplex PCR reads, yields one record per CDR3 protein. Seen here are hundreds of thousands of distinct CDR3 sequences, 22% observed once, and the top ten hold 7.1%. Input material: peripheral blood. The receptor source for this set is a woman between 18 and 29 years old with stable Graves' hyperthyroidism. Some clones in this sample may be carry-over from other donors' samples.

This clonotype has ten or more counts. CDR3 bases: TGTGCCAGCAGTTCTACGACAGGCCTCGGGCCCCAGCATTTT. It is translated as CASSSTTGLGPQHF. The rearrangement uses TRBV6-5 and TRBJ1-5, with a tentative D call TRBD1 (6 bases). Trimming left V 4 bases short and J 9 bases short, with 16 bases between. CDR3 length equals 14 residues. Germline V gives CDR1 MNHEY, CDR2 SVGAGI.

The chain recombines TRBV2 with TRBJ1-5; 7 positions match TRBD1. This CDR3 region has 16 residues. V was pared by 5 bases and J by 5 bases, with 12 bases of the junction left unmatched. The germline V gene encodes CDR1 SNHLY and CDR2 FYNNEI. The CDR3 DNA is TGTGCCAGCAGTTCGGGAATCTCAGGGGGTCATCAGCCCCAGCATTTT. As protein: CASSSGISGGHQPQHF.

The chain carries TRBV19 and TRBJ1-1, with D possibly matching TRBD1 (6 bases). The germline V gene has CDR1 LNHDA and CDR2 SQIVND (reference sequence). V was pared by 11 bases and J by 0 bases, with 13 bases between. CDR3 length: 13 amino acids. The CDR3 DNA reads as TGTGCCCCGATGGGACAAGTGAACACTGAAGCTTTCTTT. Encoded protein: CAPMGQVNTEAFF. Complete variable domain (other parts from reference TRBV19 and TRBJ1-1): DGGITQSPKYLFRKEGQNVTLSCEQNLNHDAMYWYRQDPGQGLRLIYYSQIVNDFQKGDIAEGYSVSREKKESFPLTVTSAQKNPTAFYLCAPMGQVNTEAFFGQGTRLTVV.

In this sample, this clonotype turned up many times. The chain links TRBV13 to TRBJ2-2; D may be TRBD1 or TRBD2 (6 bases each). V shed 5 bases and J shed 3 bases, with 16 bases lying between them. The CDR3 totals 16 residues. Germline V gene lookup returns CDR1 PRHDT and CDR2 FYEKMQ (reference sequence). The CDR3 region is CASSRTGGHHTGELFF. The CDR3 DNA follows: TGTGCCAGCAGCAGAACTGGGGGGCATCACACCGGGGAGCTGTTTTTT.

This clonotype was picked up many times. The CDR3 bases are TGCGCCAGCAGCTCTAATCAGGGGAACACTGAAGCTTTCTTT. Residues: CASSSNQGNTEAFF. The V gene is TRBV5-1, the J gene TRBJ1-1, with D perhaps TRBD1 (5 bases). This CDR3 contains 14 residues. V lost 3 bases and J 1 base, leaving 10 bases between the germline ends. Per germline, CDR1 SGHRS and CDR2 YFSETQ.